This T cell receptor beta chain is drawn from a study of T-cell reconstitution after alpha-beta-depleted transplantation in children. Study findings and constraints: Recipient T cells and thymic progenitors that survived were the source of the high TCRbeta diversity seen at day 60 in some patients. It was reported that alpha-beta T cells came from several hundred expanded graft clones (about two months after transplant). By one year post-transplant, T-cell counts and diversity largely arose from T cells that were newly produced.

Library preparation (for TCRbeta) was performed with unique molecular identifiers. Each CDR3 protein gets one entry after TCRdb re-called the PCR reads with MiXCR. The profile covers 55,000 to 65,000 distinct CDR3 sequences, with approximately 43% appearing a single time and roughly 98% taken by the ten largest. About this clonotype itself: Antigen unknown.

In germline, CDR1 is MNHEY, CDR2 SMNVEV (reference sequence). Trimming stripped 6 bases from V and 1 base from J, with 12 bases between. The CDR3 covers 14 residues. The TCR originated in a male patient aged 10-17 years who had a stem cell transplant for acute lymphoblastic leukemia, so the T cells may come from the graft donor. The chain joins TRBV27 to TRBJ2-5; no reliable D call. This specimen consisted of PBMCs, mostly from graft donor cells, obtained 360 days after TCRalphabeta/CD19-depleted stem cell transplant. In nucleotides, the CDR3 is TGTGCCAGCAGAGATCGGGCGGCCCAAGAGACCCAGTACTTC. Its translation is CASRDRAAQETQYF.